Detailed here is one T cell receptor beta chain. The sample comes from a study of T cell changes during pregnancy in multiple sclerosis. The protocol was immunoSEQ multiplex PCR, while the TCRdb copy is restricted to in-frame clones and leaves out a portion. The sample lists about 99,000 clones; roughly 92% were seen once. The germline V gene has CDR1 SGHTA and CDR2 FQGNSA. Unmatched junction bases numbered 6, after V lost 0 bases and J lost 8 bases. The CDR3 consists of 15 residues. The chain employs TRBV7-2 and TRBJ1-3, with 8 bases identical to TRBD1. This TCR was recovered from a female donor with multiple sclerosis, enrolled in a pregnancy study. The sequences come from peripheral blood, collected after pregnancy. The CDR3 protein is CASSLARGQRDTIYF. The CDR3 DNA reads TGTGCCAGCAGCTTAGCCAGGGGGCAGAGGGACACCATATATTTT.